The text below deals with one T cell receptor beta chain. Per the germline V gene, CDR1 is MNHEY and CDR2 is SVGAGI. Trimming cost V 0 bases and J 3 bases, with 11 bases left between them. The CDR3 length is 16 residues. Using immunoSEQ multiplex PCR, the repertoire was profiled, and TCRdb retains in-frame clones only, with some absent. The sample has over 55,000 clones, 87% seen once. This sample is part of a study of technical replicates of blood from a handful of donors. The receptor's source is a human donor in good health. Some clones in this sample may be carry-over from other donors' samples. V usage is TRBV6-5 and J usage is TRBJ1-4; TRBD1 might be the D (5 bases). The sequenced sample was PBMCs. The CDR3 DNA follows: TGTGCCAGCAGTTACTCGTGGCAAGGGGCTAATGAAAAACTGTTTTTT. Translating it yields CASSYSWQGANEKLFF.